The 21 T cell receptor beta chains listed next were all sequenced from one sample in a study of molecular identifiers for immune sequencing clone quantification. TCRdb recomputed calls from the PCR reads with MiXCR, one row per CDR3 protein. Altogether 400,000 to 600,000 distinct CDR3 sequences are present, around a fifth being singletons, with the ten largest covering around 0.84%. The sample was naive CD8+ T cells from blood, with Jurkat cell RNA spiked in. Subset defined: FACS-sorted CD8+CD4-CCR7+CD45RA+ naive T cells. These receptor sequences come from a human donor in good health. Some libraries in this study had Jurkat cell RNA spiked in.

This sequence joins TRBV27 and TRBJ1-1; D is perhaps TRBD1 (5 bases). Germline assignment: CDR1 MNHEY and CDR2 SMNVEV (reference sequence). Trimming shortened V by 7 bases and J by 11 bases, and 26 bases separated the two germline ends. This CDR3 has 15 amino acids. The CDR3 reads CASTASPLYGARAFF. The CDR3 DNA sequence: TGTGCCAGCACAGCTTCACCCCTATACGGGGCGCGGGCTTTCTTT.

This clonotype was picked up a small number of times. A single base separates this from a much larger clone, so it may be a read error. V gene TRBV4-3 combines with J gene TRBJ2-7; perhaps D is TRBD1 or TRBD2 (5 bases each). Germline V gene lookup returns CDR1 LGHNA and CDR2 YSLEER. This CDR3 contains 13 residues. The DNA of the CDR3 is TGCGCCAGCGGCCAAGACGAGGGGTACGAGCAGTACTTC. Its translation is CASGQDEGYEQYF.

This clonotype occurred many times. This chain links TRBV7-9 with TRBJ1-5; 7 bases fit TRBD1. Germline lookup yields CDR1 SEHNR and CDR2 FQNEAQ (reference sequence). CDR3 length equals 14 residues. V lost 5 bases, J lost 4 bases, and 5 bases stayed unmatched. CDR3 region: CASSLTGPNQPQHF. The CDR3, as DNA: TGTGCCAGCAGCCTGACAGGGCCGAATCAGCCCCAGCATTTT.

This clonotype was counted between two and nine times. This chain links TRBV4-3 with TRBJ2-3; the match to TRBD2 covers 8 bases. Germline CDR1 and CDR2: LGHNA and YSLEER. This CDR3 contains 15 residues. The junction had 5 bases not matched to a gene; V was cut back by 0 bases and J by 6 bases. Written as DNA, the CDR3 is TGCGCCAGCAGCCAAGACGCGGGAGGTTCGGATACGCAGTATTTT. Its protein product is CASSQDAGGSDTQYF.

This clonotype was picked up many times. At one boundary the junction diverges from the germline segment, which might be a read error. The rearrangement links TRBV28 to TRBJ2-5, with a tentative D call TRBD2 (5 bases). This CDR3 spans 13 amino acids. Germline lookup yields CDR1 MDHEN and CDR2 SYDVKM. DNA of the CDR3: TGCGCCAGCAGCTTGTCAGGAGGAGAGACCCAGTACTTC. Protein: CASSLSGGETQYF.

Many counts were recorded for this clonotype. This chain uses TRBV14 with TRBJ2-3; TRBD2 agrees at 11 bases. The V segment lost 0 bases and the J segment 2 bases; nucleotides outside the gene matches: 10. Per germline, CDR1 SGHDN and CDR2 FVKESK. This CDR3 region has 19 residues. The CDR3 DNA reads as TGTGCCAGCAGCCAAGAGCGGCTAGCGGGAGGAATTAACACAGATACGCAGTATTTT. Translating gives CASSQERLAGGINTDTQYF.

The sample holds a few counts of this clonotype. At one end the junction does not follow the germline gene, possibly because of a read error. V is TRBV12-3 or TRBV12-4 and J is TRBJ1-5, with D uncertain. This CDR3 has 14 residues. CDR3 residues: CASSLAGYNQPQHF. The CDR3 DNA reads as TGTGCCAGCAGCTTAGCGGGTTACAATCAGCCCCAGCATTTT.

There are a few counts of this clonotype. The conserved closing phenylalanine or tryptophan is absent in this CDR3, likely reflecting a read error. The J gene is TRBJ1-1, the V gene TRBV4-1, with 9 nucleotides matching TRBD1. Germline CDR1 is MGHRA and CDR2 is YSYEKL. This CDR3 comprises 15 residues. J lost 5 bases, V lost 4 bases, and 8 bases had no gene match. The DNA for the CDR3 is TGCGCCAGCAGCCGAACCGGGACAGGGAATACTGAAGCTTTCTCT. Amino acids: CASSRTGTGNTEAFS.

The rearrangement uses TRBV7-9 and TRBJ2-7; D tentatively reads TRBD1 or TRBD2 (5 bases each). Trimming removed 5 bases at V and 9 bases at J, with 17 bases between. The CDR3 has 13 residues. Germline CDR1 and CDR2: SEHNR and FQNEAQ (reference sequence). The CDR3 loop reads CASSPGASAWQYF. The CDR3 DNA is TGTGCCAGCAGCCCCGGGGCTAGTGCGTGGCAGTACTTC.

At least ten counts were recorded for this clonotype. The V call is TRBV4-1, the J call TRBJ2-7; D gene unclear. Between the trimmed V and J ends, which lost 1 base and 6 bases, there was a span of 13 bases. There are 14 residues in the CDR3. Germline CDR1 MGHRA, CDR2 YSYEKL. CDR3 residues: CASSQGDGQFEQYF. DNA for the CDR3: TGCGCCAGCAGCCAAGGCGACGGGCAATTCGAGCAGTACTTC.

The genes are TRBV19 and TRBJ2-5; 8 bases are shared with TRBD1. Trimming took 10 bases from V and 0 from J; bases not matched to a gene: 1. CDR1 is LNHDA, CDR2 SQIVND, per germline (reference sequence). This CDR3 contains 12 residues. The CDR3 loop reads CATTGDQETQYF. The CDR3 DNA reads TGTGCCACGACAGGGGACCAAGAGACCCAGTACTTC.

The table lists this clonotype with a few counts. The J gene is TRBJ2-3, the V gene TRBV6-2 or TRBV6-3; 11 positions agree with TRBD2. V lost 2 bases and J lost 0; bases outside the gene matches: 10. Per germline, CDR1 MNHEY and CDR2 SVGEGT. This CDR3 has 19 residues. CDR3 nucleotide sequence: TGTGCCAGCAGTTACCGACTAGCGGGGTCACAACTCAGCACAGATACGCAGTATTTT. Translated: CASSYRLAGSQLSTDTQYF.

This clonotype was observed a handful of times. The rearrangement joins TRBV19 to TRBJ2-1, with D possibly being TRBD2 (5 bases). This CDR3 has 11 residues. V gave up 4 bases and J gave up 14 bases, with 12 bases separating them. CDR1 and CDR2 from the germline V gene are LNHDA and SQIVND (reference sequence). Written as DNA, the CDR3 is TGTGCCAGTAGTAGAGGGTGGTTTGAGTTCTTC. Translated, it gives CASSRGWFEFF. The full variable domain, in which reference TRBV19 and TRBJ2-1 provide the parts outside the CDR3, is DGGITQSPKYLFRKEGQNVTLSCEQNLNHDAMYWYRQDPGQGLRLIYYSQIVNDFQKGDIAEGYSVSREKKESFPLTVTSAQKNPTAFYLCASSRGWFEFFGPGTRLTVL.

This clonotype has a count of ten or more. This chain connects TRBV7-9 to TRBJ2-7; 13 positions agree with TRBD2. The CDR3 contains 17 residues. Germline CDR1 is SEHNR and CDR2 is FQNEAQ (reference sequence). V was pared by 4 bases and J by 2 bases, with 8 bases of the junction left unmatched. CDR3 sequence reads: CASSSGLAGEFAYEQYF. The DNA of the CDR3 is TGTGCCAGCAGCTCCGGACTAGCGGGAGAATTCGCCTACGAGCAGTACTTC.

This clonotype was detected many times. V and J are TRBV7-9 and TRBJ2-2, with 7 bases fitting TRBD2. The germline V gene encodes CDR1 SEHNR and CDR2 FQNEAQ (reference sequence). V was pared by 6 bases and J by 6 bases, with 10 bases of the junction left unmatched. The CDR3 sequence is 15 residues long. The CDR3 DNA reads TGTGCCAGCAGTCTCGAGAGCGGGATCTCCGGGGAGCTGTTTTTT. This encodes CASSLESGISGELFF.

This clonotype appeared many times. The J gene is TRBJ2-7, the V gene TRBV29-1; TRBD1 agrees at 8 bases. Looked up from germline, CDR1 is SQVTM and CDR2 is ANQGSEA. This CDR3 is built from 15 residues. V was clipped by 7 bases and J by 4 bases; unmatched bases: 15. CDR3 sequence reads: CSAQGFGDRLYEQYF. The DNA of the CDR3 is TGCAGCGCCCAGGGGTTCGGGGACAGGCTGTACGAGCAGTACTTC.

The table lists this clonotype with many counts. The CDR3 DNA follows: TGTGCCAGCAGTTGGGCTACTGGCGGGGAGAACACCGGGGAGCTGTTTTTT. It yields the protein CASSWATGGENTGELFF. The V gene is TRBV6-5, the J gene TRBJ2-2; D might be TRBD2 (6 bases). Trimming pared 4 bases from V and 1 base from J, leaving 16 bases between. The CDR3 spans 17 residues. Germline values: CDR1 MNHEY, CDR2 SVGAGI.

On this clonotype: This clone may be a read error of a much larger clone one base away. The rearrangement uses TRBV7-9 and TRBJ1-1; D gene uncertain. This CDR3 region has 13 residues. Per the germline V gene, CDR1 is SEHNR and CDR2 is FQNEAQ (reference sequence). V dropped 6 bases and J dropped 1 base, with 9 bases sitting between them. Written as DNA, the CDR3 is TGTGCCAGCAGGCGCAATTCGAACACTGAAGCTTTCTTT. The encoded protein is CASRRNSNTEAFF. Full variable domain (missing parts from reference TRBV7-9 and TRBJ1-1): DTGVSQNPRHKITKRGQNVTFRCDPISEHNRLYWYRQTLGQGPEFLTYFQNEAQLEKSRLLSDRFSAERPKGSFSTLEIQRTEQGDSAMYLCASRRNSNTEAFFGQGTRLTVV.

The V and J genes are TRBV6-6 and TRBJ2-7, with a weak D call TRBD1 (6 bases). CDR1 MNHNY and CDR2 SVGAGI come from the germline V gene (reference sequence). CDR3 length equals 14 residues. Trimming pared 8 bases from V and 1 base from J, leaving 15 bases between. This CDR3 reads CASLTETGSYEQYF. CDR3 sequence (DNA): TGTGCCAGCCTCACGGAGACAGGTTCCTACGAGCAGTACTTC.

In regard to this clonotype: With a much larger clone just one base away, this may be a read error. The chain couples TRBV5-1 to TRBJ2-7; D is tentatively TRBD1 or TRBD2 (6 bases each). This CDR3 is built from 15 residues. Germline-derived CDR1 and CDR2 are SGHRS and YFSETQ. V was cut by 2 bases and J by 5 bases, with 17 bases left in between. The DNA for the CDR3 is TGCGCCAGCAGCTTTTACAGGGACTCCATCCACGAGCAGTACTTC. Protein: CASSFYRDSIHEQYF.

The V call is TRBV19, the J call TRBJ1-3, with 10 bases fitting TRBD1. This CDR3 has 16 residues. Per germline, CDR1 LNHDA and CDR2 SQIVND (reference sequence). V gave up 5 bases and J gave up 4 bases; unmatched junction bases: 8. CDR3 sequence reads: CASSPRDRGIGNTIYF. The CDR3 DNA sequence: TGTGCCAGTAGTCCCCGGGACAGGGGAATAGGAAACACCATATATTTT. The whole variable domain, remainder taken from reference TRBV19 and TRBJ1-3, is DGGITQSPKYLFRKEGQNVTLSCEQNLNHDAMYWYRQDPGQGLRLIYYSQIVNDFQKGDIAEGYSVSREKKESFPLTVTSAQKNPTAFYLCASSPRDRGIGNTIYFGEGSWLTVV.